In its sample, the clone carrying this TCR beta chain was seen once. Its cognate antigen is unknown. Vbeta (60) and Jbeta (13) primers were used in the PCR. Some clones are missing from TCRdb's copy, which holds only in-frame ones; the method was immunoSEQ multiplex PCR. The sample consists of approximately 150,000 clones, 75% to 80% of them appearing once. This entry belongs to a study of cytomegalovirus exposure and HLA in healthy donors. Across the whole study: A previous analysis identified approximately 120 million unique TCR beta sequences derived from some 170 million T cells. Study-level findings and limits: There were a few CMV-associated chains whose specificity for CMV antigens was confirmed in vitro. A prior analysis recorded that most TCR beta V segments were productive about 87% or about 30% of the time.

The CDR3 totals 13 residues. Germline lookup yields CDR1 LNHDA and CDR2 SQIVND (reference sequence). V shed 4 bases and J shed 0 bases, with 4 bases lying between them. The clonotype comes from a male donor in good health and CMV-seronegative. The source material was PBMCs. This chain joins TRBV19 and TRBJ2-1, with D hard to call. CDR3 sequence (DNA): TGTGCCAGTAGTACCCGCTCCTACAATGAGCAGTTCTTC. It codes for CASSTRSYNEQFF.